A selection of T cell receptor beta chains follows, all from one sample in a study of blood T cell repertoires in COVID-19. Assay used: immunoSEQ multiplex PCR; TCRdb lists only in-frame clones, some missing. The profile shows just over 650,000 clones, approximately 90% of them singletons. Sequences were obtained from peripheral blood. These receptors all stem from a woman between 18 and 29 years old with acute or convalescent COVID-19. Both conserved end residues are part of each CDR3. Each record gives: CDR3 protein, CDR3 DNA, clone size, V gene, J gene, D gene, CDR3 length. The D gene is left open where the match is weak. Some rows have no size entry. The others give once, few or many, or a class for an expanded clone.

cdr3_aa: CASSMARTGGGGEQFF; cdr3_nt: TGTGCCAGTAGTATGGCGCGGACAGGGGGAGGAGGTGAGCAGTTCTTC; clone_size: .; v_call: TRBV19; j_call: TRBJ2-1; d_call: TRBD1; cdr3_length: 16
cdr3_aa: CASSYLDGDSYEQYF; cdr3_nt: TGTGCCAGCAGCTACCTAGACGGGGACAGCTACGAGCAGTACTTC; clone_size: .; v_call: TRBV13; j_call: TRBJ2-7; d_call: TRBD1; cdr3_length: 15
cdr3_aa: CAWSAPAGREAFF; cdr3_nt: TGTGCCTGGAGTGCCCCGGCGGGGCGTGAGGCTTTCTTT; clone_size: once; v_call: TRBV30; j_call: TRBJ1-1; d_call: .; cdr3_length: 13
cdr3_aa: CASSLARGVTEAFF; cdr3_nt: TGTGCCAGCAGCTTGGCGCGGGGGGTCACTGAAGCTTTCTTT; clone_size: .; v_call: TRBV5-4; j_call: TRBJ1-1; d_call: .; cdr3_length: 14
cdr3_aa: CASKPPGQLYGYTF; cdr3_nt: TGTGCCAGCAAGCCGCCGGGACAACTCTATGGCTACACCTTC; clone_size: once; v_call: TRBV27; j_call: TRBJ1-2; d_call: .; cdr3_length: 14
cdr3_aa: CASSIEDNRNTEAFF; cdr3_nt: TGTGCCAGTAGTATAGAGGACAACCGGAACACTGAAGCTTTCTTT; clone_size: .; v_call: TRBV19; j_call: TRBJ1-1; d_call: .; cdr3_length: 15
cdr3_aa: CASRDITEAFF; cdr3_nt: TGCGCCAGCCGGGACATCACTGAAGCTTTCTTT; clone_size: .; v_call: TRBV5-1; j_call: TRBJ1-1; d_call: .; cdr3_length: 11
cdr3_aa: CAGRRGDHNEKLFF; cdr3_nt: TGTGCCGGCCGCAGGGGAGACCATAATGAAAAACTGTTTTTT; clone_size: .; v_call: TRBV6-6; j_call: TRBJ1-4; d_call: .; cdr3_length: 14
cdr3_aa: CASSPKARGWEQYF; cdr3_nt: TGTGCCAGCAGTCCCAAAGCCAGGGGTTGGGAGCAGTACTTC; clone_size: .; v_call: TRBV7-6; j_call: TRBJ2-7; d_call: .; cdr3_length: 14
cdr3_aa: CASSLAAAGAADTQYF; cdr3_nt: TGTGCCAGCAGCTTAGCCGCAGCGGGGGCGGCAGATACGCAGTATTTT; clone_size: .; v_call: TRBV13; j_call: TRBJ2-3; d_call: TRBD2; cdr3_length: 16
cdr3_aa: CASILEGGRNTEAFF; cdr3_nt: TGTGCCAGCATCCTAGAAGGGGGCAGGAACACTGAAGCTTTCTTT; clone_size: .; v_call: TRBV2; j_call: TRBJ1-1; d_call: TRBD1; cdr3_length: 15
cdr3_aa: CASRSDSSPLHF; cdr3_nt: TGTGCCAGCAGGTCGGACAGTTCACCCCTCCACTTT; clone_size: .; v_call: TRBV3-1/TRBV3-2; j_call: TRBJ1-6; d_call: .; cdr3_length: 12
cdr3_aa: CASSFLGAPEQYF; cdr3_nt: TGTGCCAGCAGTTTTCTGGGGGCCCCCGAGCAGTACTTC; clone_size: .; v_call: TRBV6-5; j_call: TRBJ2-7; d_call: .; cdr3_length: 13
cdr3_aa: CASSGLAGATGEQFF; cdr3_nt: TGTGCCAGCAGCGGACTAGCGGGAGCTACAGGAGAGCAGTTCTTC; clone_size: .; v_call: TRBV9; j_call: TRBJ2-1; d_call: TRBD2; cdr3_length: 15
cdr3_aa: CASSHNNIIWGPDTQYF; cdr3_nt: TGTGCCAGCAGCCATAACAATATTATCTGGGGCCCAGATACGCAGTATTTT; clone_size: .; v_call: TRBV14; j_call: TRBJ2-3; d_call: .; cdr3_length: 17
cdr3_aa: CASSQAGQGGYTF; cdr3_nt: TGTGCCAGCAGCCAAGCCGGGCAGGGGGGCTACACCTTC; clone_size: .; v_call: TRBV3-1/TRBV3-2; j_call: TRBJ1-2; d_call: .; cdr3_length: 13
cdr3_aa: CASSQVSGGRFGQFF; cdr3_nt: TGCGCCAGCAGCCAAGTTAGCGGGGGGCGGTTTGGGCAGTTCTTC; clone_size: .; v_call: TRBV4-1; j_call: TRBJ2-1; d_call: TRBD2; cdr3_length: 15
cdr3_aa: CATSAGGGGYTF; cdr3_nt: TGTGCCACCAGTGCAGGGGGCGGTGGCTACACCTTC; clone_size: .; v_call: TRBV24-1; j_call: TRBJ1-2; d_call: TRBD1; cdr3_length: 12
cdr3_aa: CASSDRDRGMDQPQHF; cdr3_nt: TGTGCCAGCAGTGATAGGGACAGGGGGATGGATCAGCCCCAGCATTTT; clone_size: .; v_call: TRBV2; j_call: TRBJ1-5; d_call: TRBD1; cdr3_length: 16
cdr3_aa: CASSLSRGWGLNTEAFF; cdr3_nt: TGTGCCAGCAGCTTAAGTCGGGGTTGGGGTCTGAACACTGAAGCTTTCTTT; clone_size: .; v_call: TRBV7-8; j_call: TRBJ1-1; d_call: .; cdr3_length: 17
cdr3_aa: CASKPPAQYF; cdr3_nt: TGTGCCAGCAAGCCCCCTGCGCAGTATTTT; clone_size: .; v_call: TRBV2; j_call: TRBJ2-3; d_call: .; cdr3_length: 10
cdr3_aa: CAWSEEFSPLHF; cdr3_nt: TGTGCCTGGAGTGAAGAGTTTTCACCCCTCCACTTT; clone_size: .; v_call: TRBV30; j_call: TRBJ1-6; d_call: .; cdr3_length: 12
cdr3_aa: CASSSTGESYGYTF; cdr3_nt: TGTGCCAGCTCCTCGACAGGGGAGAGCTATGGCTACACCTTC; clone_size: .; v_call: TRBV18; j_call: TRBJ1-2; d_call: TRBD1; cdr3_length: 14
cdr3_aa: CASSLVGAYNSPLHF; cdr3_nt: TGTGCCAGCAGCTTAGTCGGAGCCTATAATTCACCCCTCCACTTT; clone_size: .; v_call: TRBV7-2; j_call: TRBJ1-6; d_call: .; cdr3_length: 15
cdr3_aa: CASSEAGPYNSPLHF; cdr3_nt: TGTGCCAGCAGTGAAGCTGGGCCATATAATTCACCCCTCCACTTT; clone_size: .; v_call: TRBV2; j_call: TRBJ1-6; d_call: .; cdr3_length: 15
cdr3_aa: CASSLRSTGSGSPLHF; cdr3_nt: TGTGCCAGCAGCTTGAGGTCGACAGGGAGCGGTTCACCCCTCCACTTT; clone_size: once; v_call: TRBV5-6; j_call: TRBJ1-6; d_call: TRBD1; cdr3_length: 16
cdr3_aa: CAWRAENTGELFF; cdr3_nt: TGTGCCTGGAGGGCAGAGAACACCGGGGAGCTGTTTTTT; clone_size: .; v_call: TRBV30; j_call: TRBJ2-2; d_call: .; cdr3_length: 13
cdr3_aa: CASSRDRYIANYGYTF; cdr3_nt: TGTGCCAGCAGTCGGGACAGATACATAGCTAACTATGGCTACACCTTC; clone_size: .; v_call: TRBV6-2/TRBV6-3; j_call: TRBJ1-2; d_call: TRBD1; cdr3_length: 16
cdr3_aa: CASRPGQLNYGYTF; cdr3_nt: TGTGCCAGTAGACCGGGACAACTTAACTATGGCTACACCTTC; clone_size: few; v_call: TRBV19; j_call: TRBJ1-2; d_call: .; cdr3_length: 14
cdr3_aa: CASSFLNTGELFF; cdr3_nt: TGTGCCAGCAGCTTCCTAAACACCGGGGAGCTGTTTTTT; clone_size: .; v_call: TRBV7-2; j_call: TRBJ2-2; d_call: .; cdr3_length: 13
cdr3_aa: CAGGSGDRVLGVSEQYF; cdr3_nt: TGTGCCGGTGGGAGCGGGGACAGGGTGTTAGGGGTTAGCGAGCAGTACTTC; clone_size: .; v_call: TRBV21-1; j_call: TRBJ2-7; d_call: .; cdr3_length: 17
cdr3_aa: CASRIQETNSPLHF; cdr3_nt: TGTGCCAGCAGGATACAGGAGACTAATTCACCCCTCCACTTT; clone_size: .; v_call: TRBV2; j_call: TRBJ1-6; d_call: .; cdr3_length: 14
cdr3_aa: CASSWDRGNTEAFF; cdr3_nt: TGTGCCAGCAGCTGGGACAGGGGGAACACTGAAGCTTTCTTT; clone_size: .; v_call: TRBV11-2; j_call: TRBJ1-1; d_call: TRBD1; cdr3_length: 14
cdr3_aa: CASSFYPGQGSTLHF; cdr3_nt: TGTGCCAGCAGCTTCTATCCGGGACAGGGGTCCACCCTCCACTTT; clone_size: .; v_call: TRBV11-2; j_call: TRBJ1-6; d_call: TRBD1; cdr3_length: 15
cdr3_aa: CASSLGQTGNTIYF; cdr3_nt: TGCGCCAGCAGCTTGGGACAGACTGGAAACACCATATATTTT; clone_size: .; v_call: TRBV5-1; j_call: TRBJ1-3; d_call: .; cdr3_length: 14
cdr3_aa: CASSNSGGYYGYTF; cdr3_nt: TGTGCCAGCAGTAATTCGGGAGGGTACTATGGCTACACCTTC; clone_size: .; v_call: TRBV6-2/TRBV6-3; j_call: TRBJ1-2; d_call: .; cdr3_length: 14
cdr3_aa: CSVLRDRNSGNTIYF; cdr3_nt: TGCAGCGTTCTCCGCGACAGGAACTCTGGAAACACCATATATTTT; clone_size: .; v_call: TRBV29-1; j_call: TRBJ1-3; d_call: .; cdr3_length: 15